Sequencing of this T cell receptor (beta chain) was carried out in a study of T cell responses to AZD1222 COVID-19 vaccine. General study findings and limits: The peak T cell response came first, and repertoires were sampled only after it. The span of vaccine-associated CD4 TCRs extended across spike, with dominance at 160-218 and 743-854.

On this clone: Its antigen is still unknown.

Assay used: immunoSEQ multiplex PCR; TCRdb lists only in-frame clones, some missing. The data show about 97,000 clones, over 75% seen once. J gave up 3 bases and V 0 bases, and 7 bases lay outside the gene matches. This CDR3 has 19 residues. Germline V gives CDR1 KGHDR, CDR2 SFDVKD. Source: peripheral blood, taken on day 0 of AZD1222 vaccination. The source is an adult in good health. This chain joins TRBV24-1 and TRBJ2-5; 15 bases match TRBD2. CDR3 bases: TGTGCCACCAGTGATTTGATGGGACTAGCGGGGGGCAGGGAAGAGACCCAGTACTTC. Translating it yields CATSDLMGLAGGREETQYF.